The 8 T cell receptor beta chains below were found in one sample sequenced in a study of blood T cells in healthy people across ages. A second about 7 to 11 cycle PCR used barcoded and J-beta primers. TCRdb independently ran MiXCR on the 5' RACE reads; one entry per CDR3 protein. There are 600,000 or so distinct CDR3 sequences in the sample; about 30% occur only once, and 15% to 18% lies in the top ten. Sample: blood. These receptors were obtained from an elderly woman in good health.

V gene TRBV20-1 combines with J gene TRBJ2-3, with TRBD2 matching 8 bases. V shed 3 bases and J 4 bases; nucleotides not matched to a gene: 6. Germline V lookup: CDR1 DFQATT, CDR2 SNEGSKA (reference sequence). CDR3 length: 14 amino acids. Here the CDR3 reads CSASPTSGADTQYF. The CDR3 DNA follows: TGCAGTGCTAGCCCCACTAGCGGAGCAGATACGCAGTATTTT.

This clonotype came up many times. This chain uses TRBV5-6 with TRBJ1-2, with 7 bases matching TRBD1. Germline V CDR1 and CDR2: SGHDT, YYEEEE. Unmatched junction bases numbered 5, after V lost 1 base and J lost 8 bases. The CDR3 is 13 amino acids. In nucleotides, the CDR3 is TGTGCCAGCAGCTTGATAACAGGGGAAGGCTACACCTTC. Protein: CASSLITGEGYTF.

Remarks on this clonotype: With a much larger clone just one base away, this may be a read error. The chain joins TRBV29-1 to TRBJ2-3; TRBD2 matches 14 bases. This CDR3 has 15 residues. Per germline, CDR1 SQVTM and CDR2 ANQGSEA. The J segment lost 2 bases and the V segment lost 7 bases, leaving 5 bases of the junction unmatched. CDR3 sequence (DNA): TGCAGCGGTCGGACTAGCGGGAGGCTCACAGATACGCAGTATTTT. Its translation is CSGRTSGRLTDTQYF.

This clonotype appeared many times. This sequence joins TRBV12-3 or TRBV12-4 and TRBJ2-3, with a tentative D call TRBD1 (6 bases). This CDR3 has 16 residues. V lost 1 base to trimming and J lost 5 bases, with 16 bases between them. CDR3 protein: CASSLVHRIGGDTQYF. The CDR3 DNA is TGTGCCAGCAGTTTAGTGCACCGCATAGGGGGAGATACGCAGTATTTT.

Notes on this clonotype: One junction end does not reproduce the germline sequence, and a read error may be involved. This sequence joins TRBV29-1 and TRBJ2-5; D perhaps matches TRBD1 (5 bases). This CDR3 spans 13 amino acids. Germline CDR1 is SQVTM and CDR2 is ANQGSEA. The CDR3 DNA reads as TGCAGCGTCGAAGGGGCAGGGAAGGAGACCCAGTACTTC. Protein sequence: CSVEGAGKETQYF.

This clonotype was recorded many times. The gene calls are TRBV5-4 and TRBJ1-1; 8 nucleotides line up with TRBD1. The V gene's germline CDR1 is SGHNT and CDR2 YYREEE (reference sequence). Losses at the gene ends were 0 bases for V and 9 bases for J; bases not matched to a gene: 4. The CDR3 loop spans 13 amino acids. CDR3 DNA sequence: TGTGCCAGCAGCTTGGATCGACAGGGGCAAGCTTTCTTT. It codes for CASSLDRQGQAFF. Full variable domain (missing parts from reference TRBV5-4 and TRBJ1-1): ETGVTQSPTHLIKTRGQQVTLRCSSQSGHNTVSWYQQALGQGPQFIFQYYREEENGRGNFPPRFSGLQFPNYSSELNVNALELDDSALYLCASSLDRQGQAFFGQGTRLTVV.

As to this clonotype: As the CDR3 is not closed by the conserved phenylalanine or tryptophan, this likely results from a read error. The DNA is left out, because the CDR3 cannot be placed on it with certainty; the CDR3 is given as TCRdb lists it. The chain is built from TRBV11-2 and TRBJ2-5; the table's D gene call, TRBD2, was not cross checked with the DNA. The germline V gene encodes CDR1 SGHAT and CDR2 FQNNGV. The CDR3 spans 15 amino acids, including both terminal residues. CDR3 sequence: CASSVSGQGGRRAVL.

The chain couples TRBV7-3 to TRBJ1-5; tentatively, D is TRBD1 (6 bases). Germline-derived CDR1 and CDR2 are SGHTA and FQGTGA. There are 17 residues in the CDR3. V lost 1 base, J lost 6 bases, and 19 bases lay in between. Here the CDR3 DNA reads TGTGCCAGCAGCTTAAAGTGGGACCGACAGGTCTCTCAGCCCCAGCATTTT. The encoded protein is CASSLKWDRQVSQPQHF.